The table lists the clone carrying this T cell receptor beta chain with a count of one. The V gene's germline CDR1 is SEHNR and CDR2 FQNEAQ (reference sequence). The V gene lost 3 bases and the J gene lost 14 bases, with 11 bases spanning the gap. The CDR3 is 11 residues long. The data are from a study of blood T cell repertoires in COVID-19. Assay: immunoSEQ multiplex PCR; the TCRdb copy retains only in-frame clones and omits some. The table has roughly 100,000 clones, 82% seen once. The chain carries TRBV7-9 and TRBJ2-1; a weak D match, TRBD1 (5 bases). The clonotype originates from a man older than 75 with acute or convalescent COVID-19. Sequenced material: peripheral blood. The CDR3 spells CASSLQGREFF. DNA for the CDR3: TGTGCCAGCAGCTTGCAGGGTAGAGAGTTCTTC.